The 16 T cell receptor beta chains given below trace back to one sample, sequenced in a study of blood T cell repertoires in COVID-19. This table comes from immunoSEQ multiplex PCR, and its TCRdb copy is limited to in-frame clones, with some not included. There are 130,000 or so clones in the sample; approximately 90% occur only once, and around 18% lies in the top ten. Sequencing input: peripheral blood. These receptors originate from a man aged 45-65 years with active or convalescent COVID-19.

V gene TRBV28 combines with J gene TRBJ1-1; 10 bases line up with TRBD1. Germline V lookup: CDR1 MDHEN, CDR2 SYDVKM. The CDR3 sequence is 14 residues long. V gave up 8 bases and J gave up 4 bases; unmatched junction bases: 7. This chain's CDR3 is CASEPGQGFTEAFF. The DNA for the CDR3 is TGTGCCAGCGAACCGGGACAGGGGTTCACTGAAGCTTTCTTT.

J is TRBJ2-4 and V is TRBV7-2; the D gene is possibly TRBD1 (5 bases). V lost 5 bases to trimming and J lost 7 bases, with 21 bases between them. The CDR3 runs to 16 residues. The germline gives CDR1 SGHTA, CDR2 FQGNSA. In nucleotides, the CDR3 is TGTGCCAGCAGCCCAACCCGCAGGGTTCTTGGGAACATTCAGTACTTC. Translating it yields CASSPTRRVLGNIQYF.

This rearrangement joins TRBV30 to TRBJ2-7, with D tentatively TRBD2 (5 bases). Deletions cut 2 bases from V and 2 bases from J, with 16 bases between. The CDR3 consists of 15 residues. Germline CDR1 reads GTSNPN; CDR2 reads SVGIG (reference sequence). This chain's CDR3 is CAWSLGGGRAYEQYF. The CDR3 DNA reads as TGTGCCTGGAGTTTGGGTGGCGGGCGGGCCTACGAGCAGTACTTC.

This chain's CDR3 is CASADSQRYSGNTIYF. CDR3 nucleotide sequence: TGTGCCAGCGCTGACTCACAGCGGTACTCTGGAAACACCATATATTTT. The V and J genes are TRBV19 and TRBJ1-3; D call uncertain. The CDR3 is 16 amino acids. V gave up 9 bases and J gave up 0 bases, with 18 bases separating them. Germline CDR1 is LNHDA and CDR2 is SQIVND (reference sequence).

This clone appeared once. The rearrangement links TRBV5-6 to TRBJ1-1; D remains unclear. V lost 1 base and J 4 bases, leaving 11 bases between the germline ends. Germline V CDR1 and CDR2: SGHDT, YYEEEE. The CDR3 extends over 14 amino acids. The CDR3 loop reads CASSLLEVGTEAFF. The CDR3 region has the DNA TGTGCCAGCAGCTTGCTAGAAGTGGGCACTGAAGCTTTCTTT.

This chain uses TRBV9 with TRBJ1-4; the D gene is possibly TRBD1 (5 bases). The CDR3 spans 13 residues. Germline CDR1 SGDLS, CDR2 YYNGEE. Trimming removed 7 bases from V and 12 bases from J, with 19 bases in between. CDR3 amino acids: CASGQDAASELFF. The DNA for the CDR3 is TGTGCCAGCGGACAAGACGCCGCATCGGAACTGTTTTTT.

This clone appeared many times. The chain couples TRBV6-1 to TRBJ1-6, with unresolved D. Trimming cost V 0 bases and J 15 bases, with 15 bases left between them. The CDR3 is 14 amino acids. Looked up from germline, CDR1 is MNHNS and CDR2 is SASEGT. CDR3 nucleotides: TGTGCCAGCAGTGAAGCGAGTGGCGAGGCGCACCTCCACTTT. Its protein product is CASSEASGEAHLHF.

On this clone: An end of the junction differs from the germline gene, which may be a read error. The chain has TRBV2 and TRBJ1-6; D is possibly TRBD1 (6 bases). CDR3 length: 15 residues. CDR1 SNHLY and CDR2 FYNNEI come from the germline V gene. CDR3 in amino acids: CASTAGAGYNSPLHF. CDR3 in DNA: TGTGCTAGCACCGCGGGGGCAGGGTATAATTCACCCCTCCACTTT.

This clone has a single count. The CDR3 region is CASSTGTSGRANEQFF. In DNA, the CDR3 is TGTGCCAGCTCAACCGGGACTAGCGGGAGGGCCAATGAGCAGTTCTTC. J is TRBJ2-1 and V is TRBV18; 16 nucleotides align to TRBD2. The germline CDR1 and CDR2 sequences are KGHSH and LQKENI. V was clipped by 5 bases and J by 6 bases; unmatched bases: 4. This CDR3 comprises 16 residues.

The chain carries TRBV27 and TRBJ2-1; no definite D call. V lost 3 bases and J 6 bases, leaving 12 bases between the germline ends. This CDR3 spans 14 amino acids. In germline, CDR1 is MNHEY, CDR2 SMNVEV (reference sequence). CDR3 residues: CASSFWAGSNEQFF. CDR3 in DNA: TGTGCCAGCAGTTTCTGGGCAGGAAGCAATGAGCAGTTCTTC.

The rearrangement uses TRBV4-2 and TRBJ2-5, with D possibly being TRBD2 (6 bases). Germline CDR1 reads LGHNA; CDR2 reads YNFKEQ. This CDR3 region has 15 residues. Trimming took off 0 bases at V and 7 bases at J, with 15 bases between the two ends. CDR3 region: CASSQDLLEGGTQYF. The CDR3 DNA sequence: TGTGCCAGCAGCCAAGATCTCCTGGAGGGAGGGACCCAGTACTTC.

The gene calls are TRBV19 and TRBJ2-1; D uncertain. The V end lost 3 bases, the J end lost 7 bases, and 10 bases lay between the germline ends. CDR1 LNHDA and CDR2 SQIVND come from the germline V gene (reference sequence). CDR3 length: 13 amino acids. CDR3 DNA: TGTGCCAGTAGTATTTCCTCCGGTAATGAGCAGTTCTTC. This translates into CASSISSGNEQFF.

The gene calls are TRBV4-3 and TRBJ2-5, with 7 bases that match TRBD2. The length of the CDR3 is 17 residues. Germline CDR1 reads LGHNA; CDR2 reads YSLEER. V lost 1 base and J lost 2; bases outside the gene matches: 10. The CDR3 region has the DNA TGCGCCAGCAGCCAAGCCCCTGTGAGGCGGGGGCAAGAGACCCAGTACTTC. Residues: CASSQAPVRRGQETQYF.

This rearrangement joins TRBV25-1 to TRBJ1-4; 9 bases fit TRBD1. In germline, CDR1 is MGHDK, CDR2 SYGVNS. CDR3 length: 15 amino acids. V lost 3 bases to trimming and J lost 8 bases; unmatched junction nucleotides: 7. CDR3 DNA: TGTGCCAGCAGTGATTTGGGACAGGGATTGGAAAAACTGTTTTTT. Translated, it gives CASSDLGQGLEKLFF.

This clone was recorded once. The gene calls are TRBV3-1 (or the pseudogene TRBV3-2) and TRBJ2-4; 7 bases agree with TRBD2. The CDR3 covers 17 residues. With V trimmed by 1 base and J by 7 bases, 13 bases remained unmatched. The germline V gene has CDR1 LGHDT and CDR2 YNNKEL (reference sequence). The CDR3, as DNA: TGTGCCAGCAGCCAAGTCCAATGGTGGACTAGACAGAACATTCAGTACTTC. Translated: CASSQVQWWTRQNIQYF.

The chain recombines TRBV10-2 with TRBJ1-1, with D maybe TRBD1 (5 bases). Germline CDR1 WSHSY, CDR2 SAAADI. The CDR3 runs to 15 residues. The V end was cut by 1 base, the J end by 5 bases, with 14 bases between. The CDR3 DNA reads as TGCGCCAGCAGTGAGTGGAGGGGCGGTGGTACTGAAGCTTTCTTT. Translated, it gives CASSEWRGGGTEAFF.